This T cell receptor (beta chain) was documented in a study of cytotoxic CD8 clonotypes in ibrutinib-treated CLL. Repertoires were generated with immunoSEQ multiplex PCR, while TCRdb's copy carries only in-frame clones and drops some. Of hundreds of thousands of clones listed, 67% are singletons. The CDR3 spans 13 residues. Germline V gene sequence: CDR1 SGHNT, CDR2 YYREEE (reference sequence). Unmatched junction bases numbered 1, after V lost 1 base and J lost 6 bases. Sequenced material: PBMCs, taken after 36 months of ibrutinib treatment. The gene calls are TRBV5-4 and TRBJ2-1, with 7 bases aligning to TRBD2. The sequence derives from a human donor with chronic lymphocytic leukemia. CDR3 sequence: CASSLLAGNEQFF. The CDR3 coding sequence is TGTGCCAGCAGCTTGTTAGCGGGCAATGAGCAGTTCTTC.